This T cell receptor beta chain was sequenced in a study of blood T cells in healthy people across ages (dated by TCRdb to the mid-2010s). Turning to the overall study: Template switching captured roughly one uniquely barcoded TCR beta cDNA molecule per two T cells in model experiments. Donors of different ages were randomly distributed across sequencing lanes to avoid experimental bias. Donors were grouped into four age groups: young (average roughly 15 years), middle-aged (39), aged (around 60) and long-lived (just over 80). Age-related changes in TCR beta repertoire diversity were measured in the study by deep sequencing normalized with unique cDNA molecular identifiers. For two donors (one aged 18 to 30 and one aged 80 or older), the study analyzed two additional independent replicas of 1 million unique cDNA reads from the same blood draw. General study outcomes and caveats: Because profiling used bulk unsorted PBMCs, naive and antigen-experienced compartments could not be compared conclusively. Donor CMV infection status was unknown, potentially confounding age-related changes in expanded clonotypes. Compared with the aged group, more naive CD4+ T cells, fewer expanded clones and increased TCR diversity were shown by the long-lived group, suggesting age selection. Observed TCR beta diversity correlated strongly with the percentage of naive T cells measured by flow cytometry. Estimates of total diversity based on one million sequenced T cells were regarded as lower bounds and as underestimates. As age increased, observed TCR beta diversity per million T cells dropped in a roughly linear way, and a significant reduction was already evident by age roughly 36.

Receptor libraries were prepared by 5' RACE. Instrument on record: Illumina HiSeq 2500. The second PCR ran for roughly 7 to 11 cycles and used a J-beta primer mix along with a sample-barcoded 5' primer. A template-switch 5' adaptor carrying 12 random nucleotides introduced a unique molecular identifier onto each TCR beta cDNA molecule. Each sample yielded at least 3 million CDR3-containing paired-end reads. First-strand cDNA synthesis was performed from all RNA using the Mint cDNA synthesis kit, with priming by a TRBC-specific oligonucleotide. Following uracil-DNA glycosylase treatment, all cDNA underwent a first 18-cycle PCR with the universal primers M1SS and BC2_uni_R. Regarding the original processing steps: For normalization, 1 million high-quality reads, each with a distinct molecular identifier, were randomly selected from each sample. Reads with shared molecular identifiers were discarded instead of being binned into consensus sequences. MiTCR, run with a Q25 quality threshold and the strictest error-elimination algorithm, handled CDR3 identification, clonotype clustering and error correction. A nonparametric unseen species model using Euler transformation provided a lower-bound estimate of total TCR beta diversity. The public sequencing data were trimmed at Q25 with fastp and processed into clonotypes with MiXCR by TCRdb, which kept only in-frame beta chains. CDR3 protein sequences are deduplicated, and each keeps its most common genes and DNA. These V and J calls rely on TCRdb rather than the paper's analysis. Across this sample there are about 720,000 distinct CDR3 sequences, with 22% seen only once. Jointly, the top ten make up around a fifth of the sample.

Systemically healthy Caucasian individuals from Russia, roughly 40 in total and aged about 6 to 95 years, were included as donors. Each donor gave ten milliliters of peripheral blood, drawn into EDTA-treated Vacutainer tubes. Ficoll-Paque density-gradient centrifugation was used to isolate PBMCs, with at least 6.5 million per sample. Total RNA, at least 5 micrograms per sample, was extracted from PBMCs with Trizol reagent. Naive CD45RAhigh/CD27high T cell percentages were measured by flow cytometry on a PBMC aliquot from every donor. For this clonotype: Its antigen has not been determined. No base qualities exist here, and no much larger clone lies one base off it.

In the germline V gene, CDR1 corresponds to KGHDR and CDR2 to SFDVKD. The cysteine opens and the phenylalanine closes a CDR3 of 16 amino acids. Left in the record is the CDR3 DNA by itself, 48 bases read in frame from the first base. V and J are truncated by 4 bases and 0 bases respectively, leaving an intervening sequence of 11 bases. Recombination joined TRBV24-1 with TRBJ2-2, with the D gene too uncertain to name. The sample consisted of blood. The receptor's source is a man between 65 and 85 years old in good health. CDR3 reads: CATSERRTANTGELFF. The nucleotide sequence is TGTGCCACCAGTGAACGAAGGACGGCGAACACCGGGGAGCTGTTTTTT.